The rows below give T cell receptor beta chains drawn from one sample of a study of identical twins. One entry per CDR3 protein, called by TCRdb with MiXCR from the 5' RACE reads. The data hold around 1.7 million distinct CDR3 sequences, with around 29% observed a single time. The sequenced sample consisted of cord blood. Receptor source: a newborn girl in good health. The CDR3 runs from the conserved cysteine through the conserved F or W. The order of the fields is D gene, clone size, J gene, V gene, CDR3 protein, CDR3 DNA. D genes are given only for firm matches. A clone size is listed for some rows: how often the clone was seen (once, few, many), or a class if it is expanded.

>NA|NA|TRBJ2-2|TRBV29-1
CSVHEQAHTGELFF
TGCAGCGTTCACGAACAGGCCCACACCGGGGAGCTGTTTTTT
>NA|NA|TRBJ1-1|TRBV2
CASRQTRRGTEAFF
TGTGCCAGCAGACAAACGAGGAGGGGCACTGAAGCTTTCTTT
>NA|NA|TRBJ1-4|TRBV4-2
CASSQAGGATNEKLFF
TGTGCCAGCAGCCAAGCGGGGGGAGCAACTAATGAAAAACTGTTTTTT
>NA|NA|TRBJ2-1|TRBV20-1
CSASRGPYNEQFF
TGCAGTGCTAGCCGCGGCCCCTACAATGAGCAGTTCTTC
>TRBD2|NA|TRBJ2-7|TRBV18
CASSPGASGISEQYF
TGTGCCAGCTCACCGGGTGCTAGCGGGATAAGCGAGCAGTACTTC
>TRBD1|NA|TRBJ1-2|TRBV6-6
CASIEAGGNYGYTF
TGTGCCAGCATAGAGGCAGGGGGGAACTATGGCTACACCTTC
>NA|NA|TRBJ1-2|TRBV6-1
CASSPRSDVNYGYTF
TGTGCCAGCAGCCCCCGGTCCGACGTCAACTATGGCTACACCTTC
>TRBD1|NA|TRBJ1-2|TRBV4-2
CASSQETGDSGYTF
TGTGCCAGCAGCCAGGAGACAGGGGATTCTGGCTACACCTTC
>NA|NA|TRBJ2-3|TRBV12-3/TRBV12-4
CASSLALAIPSTDTQYF
TGTGCCAGCAGTTTGGCCCTAGCAATCCCTAGCACAGATACGCAGTATTTT
>NA|few|TRBJ2-1|TRBV19
CASSVKPHNEQFF
TGTGCCAGTAGTGTAAAACCCCACAATGAGCAGTTCTTC
>TRBD2|NA|TRBJ2-7|TRBV3-1
CASSQDSSRLAGAIEQYF
TGTGCCAGCAGCCAAGATAGTTCCCGGCTAGCGGGAGCCATCGAGCAGTACTTC
>NA|NA|TRBJ2-2|TRBV6-2/TRBV6-3
CASSYRAYNTGELFF
TGTGCCAGCAGTTACCGGGCATATAACACCGGGGAGCTGTTTTTT
>NA|few|TRBJ2-7|TRBV20-1
CSARDRRGKYEQYF
TGCAGTGCTAGAGATCGGAGAGGGAAGTACGAGCAGTACTTC
>NA|many|TRBJ2-1|TRBV29-1
CSVLRDTYNEQFF
TGCAGCGTCCTCCGGGACACCTACAATGAGCAGTTCTTC
>TRBD1|NA|TRBJ2-3|TRBV24-1
CATSDRTGQGGDTQYF
TGTGCCACCAGTGACCGGACAGGGCAGGGTGGCGATACGCAGTATTTT
>NA|NA|TRBJ2-1|TRBV5-6
CASADNRKGGSYNEQFF
TGTGCCAGCGCCGATAACCGAAAGGGCGGATCCTACAATGAGCAGTTCTTC
>TRBD2|few|TRBJ2-3|TRBV11-2
CASSLAPFAGGGTDTQYF
TGTGCCAGCAGCTTAGCCCCATTTGCGGGGGGCGGCACAGATACGCAGTATTTT
>NA|NA|TRBJ2-1|TRBV4-1
CASSQGGGNEQFF
TGCGCCAGCAGCCAAGGTGGAGGGAATGAGCAGTTCTTC
>TRBD2|NA|TRBJ2-4|TRBV7-2
CASSASGRSANEQYF
TGTGCCAGCAGCGCTAGCGGGAGATCGGCCAATGAGCAGTACTTC
>TRBD1|NA|TRBJ1-1|TRBV28
CASSLRQGAAFF
TGTGCCAGCAGTCTCCGACAGGGGGCAGCTTTCTTT
>NA|few|TRBJ1-2|TRBV4-2
CASSQTVRSSDYGYTF
TGTGCCAGCAGCCAAACCGTCCGGAGTTCGGACTATGGCTACACCTTC
>NA|few|TRBJ1-3|TRBV12-3/TRBV12-4
CASLGVASGNTIYF
TGTGCCAGTTTAGGGGTCGCCTCTGGAAACACCATATATTTT
>NA|few|TRBJ1-1|TRBV7-2
CASSPSPNTEAFF
TGTGCCAGCAGCCCGAGCCCTAACACTGAAGCTTTCTTT
>NA|few|TRBJ1-1|TRBV10-3
CAISEGLLDTEAFF
TGTGCCATCAGTGAAGGGTTGTTGGACACTGAAGCTTTCTTT
>TRBD1|few|TRBJ2-4|TRBV20-1
CSAGRDRGVLAKNIQYF
TGCAGTGCTGGACGGGACAGGGGGGTCCTAGCCAAAAACATTCAGTACTTC
>TRBD2|few|TRBJ2-1|TRBV4-1
CASSQGVLPGLAGGIEQFF
TGCGCCAGCAGCCAAGGGGTGCTGCCGGGACTAGCGGGAGGAATTGAGCAGTTCTTC
>NA|NA|TRBJ1-4|TRBV4-1
CASSHVRDTNEKLFF
TGCGCCAGCAGCCATGTCCGGGACACCAATGAAAAACTGTTTTTT
>TRBD2|NA|TRBJ2-7|TRBV25-1
CASSDGLAGVSYEQYF
TGTGCCAGCAGTGATGGACTAGCGGGAGTCTCCTACGAGCAGTACTTC
>TRBD2|few|TRBJ2-4|TRBV28
CASSLTPGGQYF
TGTGCCAGCAGTCTAACTCCCGGGGGGCAGTACTTC
>NA|NA|TRBJ2-7|TRBV28
CASRAGTISYEQYF
TGTGCCAGCAGGGCCGGGACCATCTCCTACGAGCAGTACTTC
>TRBD2|NA|TRBJ2-3|TRBV24-1
CATSTSGGWADTQYF
TGTGCCACCAGTACTAGCGGGGGGTGGGCAGATACGCAGTATTTT
>TRBD1|few|TRBJ2-7|TRBV12-3/TRBV12-4
CASSLRTGRAYEQYF
TGTGCCAGCAGTCTACGGACAGGGCGGGCCTACGAGCAGTACTTC
>NA|few|TRBJ2-7|TRBV7-8
CASSPDRLKSYEQYF
TGTGCCAGCAGCCCCGACCGCCTAAAATCCTACGAGCAGTACTTC
>TRBD1|NA|TRBJ1-1|TRBV20-1
CSASGTARLNTEAFF
TGCAGTGCTAGCGGGACAGCCCGTTTGAACACTGAAGCTTTCTTT
>TRBD2|few|TRBJ2-5|TRBV28
CASSSRGRAETQYF
TGTGCCAGCAGTTCTCGCGGGAGGGCAGAGACCCAGTACTTC
>TRBD2|NA|TRBJ2-5|TRBV24-1
CATSDATSGPQETQYF
TGTGCCACCAGTGACGCGACTAGCGGACCGCAAGAGACCCAGTACTTC
>NA|few|TRBJ2-3|TRBV29-1
CSVAYMGNQRDTQYF
TGCAGCGTTGCGTACATGGGGAATCAGAGGGATACGCAGTATTTT